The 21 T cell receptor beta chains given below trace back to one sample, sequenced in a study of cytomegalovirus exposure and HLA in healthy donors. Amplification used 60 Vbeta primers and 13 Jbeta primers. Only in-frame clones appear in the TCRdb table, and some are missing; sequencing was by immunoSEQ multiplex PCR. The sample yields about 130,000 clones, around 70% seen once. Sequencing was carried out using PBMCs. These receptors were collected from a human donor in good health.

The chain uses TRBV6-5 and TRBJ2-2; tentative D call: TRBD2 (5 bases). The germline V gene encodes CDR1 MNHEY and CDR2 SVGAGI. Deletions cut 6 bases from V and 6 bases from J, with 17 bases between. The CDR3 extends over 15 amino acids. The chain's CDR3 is CASSSDPLRAGELFF. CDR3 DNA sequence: TGTGCCAGCAGCTCGGACCCCCTGAGGGCCGGGGAGCTGTTTTTT.

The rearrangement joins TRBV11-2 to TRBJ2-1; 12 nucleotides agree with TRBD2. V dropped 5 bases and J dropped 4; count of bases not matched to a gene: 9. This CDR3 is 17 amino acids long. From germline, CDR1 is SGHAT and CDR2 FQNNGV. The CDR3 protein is CASSQGTLAGGYNEQFF. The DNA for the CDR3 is TGTGCCAGCAGCCAAGGTACCCTAGCGGGGGGGTACAATGAGCAGTTCTTC.

CDR3 sequence (DNA): TGTGCCAGCAGGTCGACACAGCGGGGTCAAGGAGAGACCCAGTACTTC. Protein: CASRSTQRGQGETQYF. The V call is TRBV11-2, the J call TRBJ2-5; 7 bases match TRBD2. The ends lost 6 bases at V and 4 bases at J; junction bases unmatched: 14. The germline gives CDR1 SGHAT, CDR2 FQNNGV. The length of the CDR3 is 16 residues.

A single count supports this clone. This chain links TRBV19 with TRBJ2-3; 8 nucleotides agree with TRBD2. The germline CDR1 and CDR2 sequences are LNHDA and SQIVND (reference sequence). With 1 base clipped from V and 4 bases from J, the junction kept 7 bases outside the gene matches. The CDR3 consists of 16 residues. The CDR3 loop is CASSIASGLAADTQYF. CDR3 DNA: TGTGCCAGTAGTATAGCTTCAGGACTAGCCGCAGATACGCAGTATTTT.

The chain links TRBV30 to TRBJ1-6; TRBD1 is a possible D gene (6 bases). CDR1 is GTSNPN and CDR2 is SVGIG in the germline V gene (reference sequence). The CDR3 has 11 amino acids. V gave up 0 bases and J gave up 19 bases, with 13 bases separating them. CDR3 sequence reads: CAWSVPGAVHF. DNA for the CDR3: TGTGCCTGGAGTGTACCAGGGGCCGTACACTTT.

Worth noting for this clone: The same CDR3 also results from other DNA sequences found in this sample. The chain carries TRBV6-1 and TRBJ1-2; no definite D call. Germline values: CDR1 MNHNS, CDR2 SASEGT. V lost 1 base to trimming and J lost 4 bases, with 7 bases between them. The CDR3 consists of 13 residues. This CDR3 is CASSEEGGYGYTF. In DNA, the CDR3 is TGTGCCAGCAGTGAAGAGGGAGGCTATGGCTACACCTTC.

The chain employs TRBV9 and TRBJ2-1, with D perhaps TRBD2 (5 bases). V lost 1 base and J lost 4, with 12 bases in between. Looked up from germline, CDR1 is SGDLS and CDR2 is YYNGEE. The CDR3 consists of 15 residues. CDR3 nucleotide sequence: TGTGCCAGCAGCGTATCAGTGGAGGAATACAATGAGCAGTTCTTC. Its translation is CASSVSVEEYNEQFF.

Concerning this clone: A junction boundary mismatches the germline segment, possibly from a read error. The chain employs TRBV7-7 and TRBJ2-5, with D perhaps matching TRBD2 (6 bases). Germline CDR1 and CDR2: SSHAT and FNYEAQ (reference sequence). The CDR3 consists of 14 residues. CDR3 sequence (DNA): TGTGCTAGCAGCTTAAGCGGGCCCCAAGAGACCCAGTACTTC. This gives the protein CASSLSGPQETQYF.

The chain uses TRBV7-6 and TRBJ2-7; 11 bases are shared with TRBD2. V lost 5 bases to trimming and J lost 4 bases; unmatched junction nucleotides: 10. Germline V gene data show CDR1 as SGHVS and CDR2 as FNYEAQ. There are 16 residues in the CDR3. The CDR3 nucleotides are TGTGCCAGCAGCGCCCGGGGTAGCGGGAGGGAATACGAGCAGTACTTC. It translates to CASSARGSGREYEQYF.

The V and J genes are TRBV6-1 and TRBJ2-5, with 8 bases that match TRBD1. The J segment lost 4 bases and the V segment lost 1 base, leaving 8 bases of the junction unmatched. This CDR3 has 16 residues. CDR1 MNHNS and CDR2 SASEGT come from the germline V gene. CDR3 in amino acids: CASSEVWTGLGETQYF. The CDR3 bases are TGTGCCAGCAGTGAAGTCTGGACAGGGTTAGGAGAGACCCAGTACTTC.

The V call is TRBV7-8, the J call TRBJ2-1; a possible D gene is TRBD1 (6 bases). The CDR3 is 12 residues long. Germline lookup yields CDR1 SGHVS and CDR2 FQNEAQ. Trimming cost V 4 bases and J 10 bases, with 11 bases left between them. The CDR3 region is CASSSTGGEQFF. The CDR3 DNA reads TGTGCCAGCAGCTCGACAGGCGGCGAGCAGTTCTTC.

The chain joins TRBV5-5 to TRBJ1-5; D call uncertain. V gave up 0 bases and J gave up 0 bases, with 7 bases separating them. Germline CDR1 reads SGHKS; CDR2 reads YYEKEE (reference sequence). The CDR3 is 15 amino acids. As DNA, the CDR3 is TGTGCCAGCAGCTTGGGCACCTATAGCAATCAGCCCCAGCATTTT. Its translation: CASSLGTYSNQPQHF.

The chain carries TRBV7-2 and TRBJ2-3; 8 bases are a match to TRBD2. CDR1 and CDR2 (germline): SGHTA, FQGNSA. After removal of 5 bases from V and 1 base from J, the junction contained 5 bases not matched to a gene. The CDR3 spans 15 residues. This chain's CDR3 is CASSADSGGTDTQYF. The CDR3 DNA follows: TGTGCCAGCAGCGCCGATAGCGGGGGCACAGATACGCAGTATTTT.

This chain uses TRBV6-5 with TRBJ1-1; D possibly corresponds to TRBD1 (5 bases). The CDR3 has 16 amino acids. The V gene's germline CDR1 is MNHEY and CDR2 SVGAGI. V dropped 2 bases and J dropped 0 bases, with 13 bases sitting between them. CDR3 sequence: CASSYGARTLNTEAFF. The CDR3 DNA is TGTGCCAGCAGTTACGGGGCAAGGACCTTGAACACTGAAGCTTTCTTT.

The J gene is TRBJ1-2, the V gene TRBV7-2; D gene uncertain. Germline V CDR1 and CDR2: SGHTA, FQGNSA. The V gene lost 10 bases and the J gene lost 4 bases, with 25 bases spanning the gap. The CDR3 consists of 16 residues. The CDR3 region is CATIPSLERIGYGYTF. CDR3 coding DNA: TGTGCCACCATCCCGAGTTTGGAGCGCATAGGCTATGGCTACACCTTC.

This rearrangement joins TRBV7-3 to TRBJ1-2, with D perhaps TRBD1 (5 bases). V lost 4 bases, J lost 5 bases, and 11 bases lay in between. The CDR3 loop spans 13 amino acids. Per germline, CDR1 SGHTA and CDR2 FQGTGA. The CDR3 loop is CASSSTQGYGYTF. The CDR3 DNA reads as TGTGCCAGCAGCTCTACTCAGGGTTATGGCTACACCTTC.

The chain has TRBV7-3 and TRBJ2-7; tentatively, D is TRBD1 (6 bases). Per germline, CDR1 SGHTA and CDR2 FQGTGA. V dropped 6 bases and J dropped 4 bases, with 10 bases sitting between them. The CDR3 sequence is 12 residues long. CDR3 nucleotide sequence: TGTGCCAGCAGTCCCAGGGGATACGAGCAGTACTTC. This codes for CASSPRGYEQYF.

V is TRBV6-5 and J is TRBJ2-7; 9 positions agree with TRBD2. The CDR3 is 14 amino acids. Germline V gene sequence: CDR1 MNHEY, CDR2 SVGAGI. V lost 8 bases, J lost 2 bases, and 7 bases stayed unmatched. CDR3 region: CASASGDVTYEQYF. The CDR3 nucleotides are TGTGCCAGCGCTAGCGGGGATGTAACCTACGAGCAGTACTTC.

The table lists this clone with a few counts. The CDR3: CASSLASGGGGGYTF. In nucleotides, the CDR3 is TGTGCCAGCAGCTTAGCCTCAGGGGGCGGCGGAGGCTACACCTTC. The rearrangement uses TRBV7-9 and TRBJ1-2, with 8 positions matching TRBD1. CDR1 is SEHNR and CDR2 is FQNEAQ in the germline V gene (reference sequence). This CDR3 region has 15 residues. Trimming took 0 bases from V and 8 from J; bases not matched to a gene: 8. The full variable domain, rest sourced from reference TRBV7-9 and TRBJ1-2, is DTGVSQNPRHKITKRGQNVTFRCDPISEHNRLYWYRQTLGQGPEFLTYFQNEAQLEKSRLLSDRFSAERPKGSFSTLEIQRTEQGDSAMYLCASSLASGGGGGYTFGSGTRLTVV.

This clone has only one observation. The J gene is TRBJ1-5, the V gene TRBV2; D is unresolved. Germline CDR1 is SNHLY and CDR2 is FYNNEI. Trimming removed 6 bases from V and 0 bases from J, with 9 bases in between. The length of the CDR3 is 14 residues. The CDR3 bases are TGTGCCAGCAGGGAGGGATATAGCAATCAGCCCCAGCATTTT. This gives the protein CASREGYSNQPQHF.

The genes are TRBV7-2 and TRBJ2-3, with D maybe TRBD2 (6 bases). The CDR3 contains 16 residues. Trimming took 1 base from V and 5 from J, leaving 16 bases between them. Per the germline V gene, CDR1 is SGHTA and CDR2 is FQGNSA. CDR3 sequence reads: CASSLDSGRRIDTQYF. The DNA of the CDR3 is TGTGCCAGCAGCTTAGATAGCGGAAGAAGAATAGATACGCAGTATTTT.